A selection of T cell receptor beta chains follows, all from one sample in a study of glioma-infiltrating T cells. TCRdb recomputed calls from the multiplex PCR reads with MiXCR, one row per CDR3 protein. This sample has more than 95,000 distinct CDR3 sequences, with roughly 30% found just once. Sequenced input: glioma tissue, nonneoplastic brain tissue, or PBMCs (not recorded which). The receptors come from a human donor with low-grade glioma or glioblastoma, undergoing nonglioma brain surgery, or in good health (not recorded which). The CDR3 runs from the conserved cysteine through the conserved F or W. A D gene is named only where the DNA matches it firmly. Clone size is stated in some rows and not others, as once, few, many or a class when expanded.

TRBV19	many	TRBJ1-5	TRBD1	TGTGCCAGTGGACAGGGGGGGAATCAGCCCCAGCATTTT	CASGQGGNQPQHF
TRBV7-9	many	TRBJ1-4	.	TGTGCCGGAAGGACATGGAGGGAAAAACTGTTTTTT	CAGRTWREKLFF
TRBV12-3/TRBV12-4	.	TRBJ1-1	.	TGTGCCAGCATCCCCTATGGCACAGGTCGAGAGAACACTGAAGCTTTCTTT	CASIPYGTGRENTEAFF
TRBV3-1	.	TRBJ1-2	TRBD1	TGTGCCAGCAGCCACCGGGACAGAAACTATGGCTACACCTTC	CASSHRDRNYGYTF
TRBV24-1	many	TRBJ2-7	TRBD1	TGTGCCACCAGTGACCCCGACAGGGCTGATGAGCAGTACTTC	CATSDPDRADEQYF
TRBV7-9	.	TRBJ2-5	.	TGTGCCAGCAGCTTACAACAACTGGAGACCCAGTACTTC	CASSLQQLETQYF
TRBV7-3	few	TRBJ2-3	TRBD2	TGTGCCAGCAGCCCAAACGCGGGGGGGCTGAGTACGCAGTATTTT	CASSPNAGGLSTQYF
TRBV27	many	TRBJ1-5	.	TGTGCCAGCAGTTTAGGAGGTTTTCAGCCCCAGCATTTT	CASSLGGFQPQHF
TRBV27	many	TRBJ2-7	TRBD2	TGTGCCAGCAGTCCCCGGACTAGCTCCTACGAGCAGTACTTC	CASSPRTSSYEQYF
TRBV20-1	.	TRBJ2-3	TRBD2	TGCAGTGCCCTGACTAGCTTGACAGATACGCAGTATTTT	CSALTSLTDTQYF
TRBV28	many	TRBJ1-5	.	TGTGCCAGCCTCGCCCAATTCAATCAGCCCCAGCATTTT	CASLAQFNQPQHF
TRBV18	.	TRBJ1-6	TRBD1	TGTGCCAGCTCGCGGGACAGACGGAATTCACCCCTCCACTTT	CASSRDRRNSPLHF
TRBV27	.	TRBJ2-3	TRBD2	TGTGCCAGCCGTCCGGGGGGGCCGATCGCAGATACGCAGTATTTT	CASRPGGPIADTQYF
TRBV3-1	few	TRBJ1-2	TRBD1	TGTGCCAGCAGCCCCGGGACAGTCCGTGGCTACACCTTC	CASSPGTVRGYTF
TRBV7-2	.	TRBJ1-2	TRBD1	TGTGCCAGCAGCTTAAAGGGGACAGTTTTCCGATTCTATGGCTACACCTTC	CASSLKGTVFRFYGYTF
TRBV28	many	TRBJ1-4	.	TGTGCCAGCAGTTCAGCGGGAGCAACTAATGAAAAACTGTTTTTT	CASSSAGATNEKLFF
TRBV6-1	many	TRBJ1-3	TRBD1	TGTGCCAGCATGATGGACAGGATAAGCTCTGGAAACACCATATATTTT	CASMMDRISSGNTIYF
TRBV11-2	few	TRBJ2-7	.	TGTGCCAGCAGCGACACAATGGTCGCCTCCTACGAGCAGTACTTC	CASSDTMVASYEQYF
TRBV27	.	TRBJ2-1	.	TGTGCCAGCAGTGGGATGCACAATGAGCAGTTTTTC	CASSGMHNEQFF
TRBV12-3/TRBV12-4	.	TRBJ1-4	.	TGTGCCAGCAGTTTCGGGGGGCTCGATGAAAAACTGTTTTTT	CASSFGGLDEKLFF
TRBV25-1	few	TRBJ1-2	.	TGTGCCAGCGGGAGTTCTAACTATGGCTACACCTTC	CASGSSNYGYTF
TRBV20-1	many	TRBJ2-7	TRBD2	TGCAGTGCTAGGAGACTAGCGGGGAGGAACGAGCAGTACTTC	CSARRLAGRNEQYF
TRBV20-1	few	TRBJ2-2	.	TGCAGTGCTAGAGTTCGCAAAATCGCGAACACCGGGGAGCTGTTTTTT	CSARVRKIANTGELFF
TRBV3-1	few	TRBJ1-1	.	TGTGCCAGCAGCCTATTAACAGGTGGAGCTTTCTTT	CASSLLTGGAFF
TRBV27	many	TRBJ2-1	.	TGTGCCAGCAGCCCACGGGGCAATAAACCCAGCGGTGAGCAGTTCTTC	CASSPRGNKPSGEQFF
TRBV5-1	.	TRBJ1-1	.	TGCGCCAGCTCTTCCTCTATTGACCTAATCGGGATGAACACTGAAGCTTTCTTT	CASSSSIDLIGMNTEAFF
TRBV20-1	.	TRBJ2-3	TRBD2	TGCAGTTCGGGACTATTAGGAGATACGCAGTATTTT	CSSGLLGDTQYF
TRBV27	many	TRBJ1-2	TRBD1	TGTGCCAGCAGTAAGCTCCCGGGACAGGTTAACTATGGCTACACCTTC	CASSKLPGQVNYGYTF
TRBV4-2	many	TRBJ2-5	.	TGTGCCAGCAGCCAAGATAGCGTGCGAGAGACCCAGTACTTC	CASSQDSVRETQYF
TRBV7-8	many	TRBJ1-2	.	TGTGCCAGCAGCTTAGCTACGGGCTCGACTAATTATGGCTACACCTTC	CASSLATGSTNYGYTF
TRBV6-6	many	TRBJ2-5	TRBD2	TGTGCCAGCAGTTACCGGACTAGCGGGGGGGCCGGGACCCAGTACTTC	CASSYRTSGGAGTQYF
TRBV4-1	many	TRBJ1-5	.	TGCGCCAGCAGCCCCTTTTATCTGGGACAGCCCCAGCATTTT	CASSPFYLGQPQHF
TRBV4-1	.	TRBJ2-7	TRBD2	TGCGCCAGCAGCCAAGATTGGGCGGGGGGCCCGCAGTACTTC	CASSQDWAGGPQYF
TRBV6-2/TRBV6-3	many	TRBJ1-3	.	TGTGCCAGCAGTCGGACAGCCTTATCTGGAAACACCATATATTTT	CASSRTALSGNTIYF
TRBV19	many	TRBJ2-3	.	TGTGCCAGTAGTATTTCGGGGGGCGAGCCGACAGATACGCAGTATTTT	CASSISGGEPTDTQYF
TRBV6-1	many	TRBJ1-5	.	TGTGCCAGCAGACCGGACAAGAATCAGCCCCAGCATTTT	CASRPDKNQPQHF
TRBV7-2	.	TRBJ2-3	.	TGTGCCAGCACCCCGTCGGGGCCCACAGATACGCAGTATTTT	CASTPSGPTDTQYF
TRBV20-1	few	TRBJ2-7	.	TGCAGTGCTAGAGGACCCAGGAGCCGCTACGAGCAGTACTTC	CSARGPRSRYEQYF
TRBV2	few	TRBJ2-5	.	TGTGCCAGCAACAGGGACCAAGAGACCCAGTACTTC	CASNRDQETQYF
TRBV7-2	many	TRBJ2-7	TRBD1	TGTGCCAGCAGTCCCCGGGACAGGGGGTTCGAGCAGTACTTC	CASSPRDRGFEQYF
TRBV6-1	many	TRBJ2-3	.	TGTGCCAGCAGTCGAGGCGTGGGAGCCACAGATACGCAGTATTTT	CASSRGVGATDTQYF
TRBV5-1	few	TRBJ2-3	TRBD2	TGCGCCAGCAGCTCGGGACTAGCGGGGGGTCCCACAGATACGCAGTATTTT	CASSSGLAGGPTDTQYF
TRBV2	.	TRBJ1-2	TRBD1	TGTGCCAGCAGGGGGGGACAGGGGGCGAATAACTATGGCTACACCTTC	CASRGGQGANNYGYTF
TRBV4-3	few	TRBJ1-6	TRBD1	TGCGCCAGCAGCCGACAGGGGCGTAATTCACCCCTCCACTTT	CASSRQGRNSPLHF
TRBV6-2/TRBV6-3	many	TRBJ2-1	.	TGTGCCAGCAGGGACAGTGGGGGACACAATGAGCAGTTCTTC	CASRDSGGHNEQFF
TRBV5-6	few	TRBJ1-2	.	TGTGCCAGCAGCCGACAGGATCCCTTACCATATGGCTACACCTTC	CASSRQDPLPYGYTF
TRBV5-4	few	TRBJ1-1	TRBD1	TGTGCCAGCAGCTTGGGGATCAAGGGACAGGGGAGCGAAAGTTCAGCTTTCTTT	CASSLGIKGQGSESSAFF
TRBV7-9	many	TRBJ2-3	TRBD2	TGTGCCAGCAGCTTGGAGCTAGCGGGAGGGCCAGATACGCAGTATTTT	CASSLELAGGPDTQYF
TRBV13	.	TRBJ1-4	.	TGTGCCAGCAGCTTAGGGTGGACAGCAACTAATGAAAAACTGTTTTTT	CASSLGWTATNEKLFF
TRBV27	many	TRBJ1-5	TRBD1	TGTGCCAGCAGACTCTGGACAGGGAGCAATCAGCCCCAGCATTTT	CASRLWTGSNQPQHF
TRBV12-3/TRBV12-4	.	TRBJ2-7	.	TGTGCCAGCAGCCCACTTCAGGGGCAATACGAGCAGTACTTC	CASSPLQGQYEQYF
TRBV27	many	TRBJ1-1	.	TGTGCCAGCAGTTTGGGACCGGCCACTGAAGCTTTCTTT	CASSLGPATEAFF
TRBV7-6	.	TRBJ1-2	.	TGTGCCAACAGCTCAGGCCTCAGCTATGGCTACACCTTC	CANSSGLSYGYTF
TRBV6-4	many	TRBJ2-3	.	TGTGCCAGCAGTCCGGACGGAGACACGCAGTATTTT	CASSPDGDTQYF
TRBV9	.	TRBJ1-3	TRBD1	TGTGCCAGCAGCGTTGGACAGGGGCTAGCTGGAAACACCATATATTTT	CASSVGQGLAGNTIYF
TRBV11-2	few	TRBJ2-5	TRBD2	TGTGCCAGCAGCCGATATACTAGCGGGGACGAGACCCAGTACTTC	CASSRYTSGDETQYF
TRBV12-3/TRBV12-4	.	TRBJ1-2	TRBD1	TGTGCCAGCACCTCGGCCGGCAGGGGGAACTATGGCTACACCTTC	CASTSAGRGNYGYTF
TRBV3-1	.	TRBJ2-7	TRBD1	TGTGCCAGCAGCCAAGGGCCAGGGGGCCACTACGAGCAGTACTTC	CASSQGPGGHYEQYF
TRBV6-6	many	TRBJ1-6	.	TGTGCCAGCAGTTACGGGCACAGCCGGAATTCACCCCTCCACTTT	CASSYGHSRNSPLHF